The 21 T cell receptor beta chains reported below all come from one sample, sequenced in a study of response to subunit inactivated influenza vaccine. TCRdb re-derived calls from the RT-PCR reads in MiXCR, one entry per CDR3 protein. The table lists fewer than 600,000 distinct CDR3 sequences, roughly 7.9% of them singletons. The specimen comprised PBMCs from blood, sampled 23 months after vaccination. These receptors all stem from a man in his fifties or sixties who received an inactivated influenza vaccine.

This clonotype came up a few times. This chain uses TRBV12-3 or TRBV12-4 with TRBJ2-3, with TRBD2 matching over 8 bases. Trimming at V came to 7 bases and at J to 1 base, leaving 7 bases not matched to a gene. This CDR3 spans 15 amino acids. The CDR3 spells CASKGRGAGTDTQYF. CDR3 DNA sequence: TGTGCCAGCAAGGGGCGGGGGGCCGGCACAGATACGCAGTATTTT.

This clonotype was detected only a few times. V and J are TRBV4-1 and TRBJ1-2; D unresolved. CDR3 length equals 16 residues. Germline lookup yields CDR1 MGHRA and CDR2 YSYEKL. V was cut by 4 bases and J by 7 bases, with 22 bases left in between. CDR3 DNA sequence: TGCGCCAGCAGCCTTCGAACGGACCCATTAAATGGTGGCTACACCTTC. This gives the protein CASSLRTDPLNGGYTF.

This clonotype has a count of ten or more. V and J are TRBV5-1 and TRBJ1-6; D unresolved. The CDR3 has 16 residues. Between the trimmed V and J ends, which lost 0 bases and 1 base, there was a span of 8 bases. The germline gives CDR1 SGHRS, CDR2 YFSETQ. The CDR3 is CASSLDLVSYNSPLHF. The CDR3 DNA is TGCGCCAGCAGCTTGGATCTGGTTTCCTATAATTCACCCCTCCACTTT.

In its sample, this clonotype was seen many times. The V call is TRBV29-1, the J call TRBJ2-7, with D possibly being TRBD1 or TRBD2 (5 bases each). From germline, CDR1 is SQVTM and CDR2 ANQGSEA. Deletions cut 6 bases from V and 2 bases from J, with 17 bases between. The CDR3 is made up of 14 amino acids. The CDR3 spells CSVSDPGRPYEQYF. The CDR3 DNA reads TGCAGCGTCTCCGATCCGGGACGGCCCTACGAGCAGTACTTC.

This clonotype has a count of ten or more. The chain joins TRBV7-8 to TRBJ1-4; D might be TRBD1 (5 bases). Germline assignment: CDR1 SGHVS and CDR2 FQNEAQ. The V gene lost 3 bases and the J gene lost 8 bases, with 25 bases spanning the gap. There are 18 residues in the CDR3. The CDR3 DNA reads TGTGCCAGCAGCTTCCAGCATCAGGGTGCAGGGAGGAGGGAAAAACTGTTTTTT. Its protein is CASSFQHQGAGRREKLFF.

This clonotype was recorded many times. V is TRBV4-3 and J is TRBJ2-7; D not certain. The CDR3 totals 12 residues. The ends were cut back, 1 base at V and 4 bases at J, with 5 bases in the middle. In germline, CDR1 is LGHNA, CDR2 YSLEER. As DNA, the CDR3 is TGCGCCAGCAGCCAAGGGCAGTACGAGCAGTACTTC. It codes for CASSQGQYEQYF.

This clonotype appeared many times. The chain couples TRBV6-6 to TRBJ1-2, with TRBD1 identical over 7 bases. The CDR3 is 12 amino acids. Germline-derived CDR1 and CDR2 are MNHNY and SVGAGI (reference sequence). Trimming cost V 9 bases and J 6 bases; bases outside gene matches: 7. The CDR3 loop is CASLGGQDGYTF. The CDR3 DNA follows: TGTGCCAGTCTCGGAGGACAGGATGGCTACACCTTC.

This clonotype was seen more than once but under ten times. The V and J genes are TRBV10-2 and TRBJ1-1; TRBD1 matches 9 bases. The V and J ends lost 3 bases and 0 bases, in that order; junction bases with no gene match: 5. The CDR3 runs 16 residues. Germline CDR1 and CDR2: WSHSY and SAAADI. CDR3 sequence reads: CASSEDRGSLNTEAFF. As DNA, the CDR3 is TGCGCCAGCAGTGAAGACAGGGGGTCTCTGAACACTGAAGCTTTCTTT.

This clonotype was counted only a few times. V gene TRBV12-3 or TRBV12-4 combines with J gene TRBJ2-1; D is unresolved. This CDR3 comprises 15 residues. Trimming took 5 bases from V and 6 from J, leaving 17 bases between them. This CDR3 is CASSPPEGQINEQFF. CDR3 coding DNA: TGTGCCAGCAGTCCACCCGAAGGGCAGATCAATGAGCAGTTCTTC.

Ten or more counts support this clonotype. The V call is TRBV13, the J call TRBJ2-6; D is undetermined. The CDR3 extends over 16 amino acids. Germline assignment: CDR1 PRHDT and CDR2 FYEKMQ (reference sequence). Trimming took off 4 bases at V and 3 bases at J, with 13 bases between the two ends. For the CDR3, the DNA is TGTGCCAGCAGCTCCGGGTCACGCAGTGGGGCCAACGTCCTGACTTTC. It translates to CASSSGSRSGANVLTF. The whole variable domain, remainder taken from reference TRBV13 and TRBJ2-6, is AAGVIQSPRHLIKEKRETATLKCYPIPRHDTVYWYQQGPGQDPQFLISFYEKMQSDKGSIPDRFSAQQFSDYHSELNMSSLELGDSALYFCASSSGSRSGANVLTFGAGSRLTVL.

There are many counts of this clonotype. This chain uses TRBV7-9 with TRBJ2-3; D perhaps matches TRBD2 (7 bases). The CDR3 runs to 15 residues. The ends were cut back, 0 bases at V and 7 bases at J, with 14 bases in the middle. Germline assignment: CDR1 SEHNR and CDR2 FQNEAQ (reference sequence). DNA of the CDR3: TGTGCCAGCAGCTTAGCGGGGGGGACAATCCATACGCAGTATTTT. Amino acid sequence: CASSLAGGTIHTQYF.

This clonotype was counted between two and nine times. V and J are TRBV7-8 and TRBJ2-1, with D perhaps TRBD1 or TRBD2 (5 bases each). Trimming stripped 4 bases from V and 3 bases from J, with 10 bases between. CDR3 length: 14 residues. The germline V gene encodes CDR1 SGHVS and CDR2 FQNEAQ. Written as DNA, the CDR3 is TGTGCCAGCAGCTCCCGGGACGGCTACAATGAGCAGTTCTTC. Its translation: CASSSRDGYNEQFF.

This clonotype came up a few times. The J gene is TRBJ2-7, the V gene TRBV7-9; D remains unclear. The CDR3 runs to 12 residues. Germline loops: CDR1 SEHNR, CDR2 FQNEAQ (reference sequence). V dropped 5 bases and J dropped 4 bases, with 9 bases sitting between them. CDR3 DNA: TGTGCCAGCAGCCCAGAACAGTACGAGCAGTACTTC. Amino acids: CASSPEQYEQYF.

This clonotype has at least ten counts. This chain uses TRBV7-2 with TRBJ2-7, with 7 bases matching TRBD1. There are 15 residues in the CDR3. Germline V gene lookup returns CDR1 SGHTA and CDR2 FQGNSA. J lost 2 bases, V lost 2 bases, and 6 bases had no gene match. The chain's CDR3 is CASSLTRDSAYEQYF. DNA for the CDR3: TGTGCCAGCAGCTTAACCCGGGACAGCGCCTACGAGCAGTACTTC.

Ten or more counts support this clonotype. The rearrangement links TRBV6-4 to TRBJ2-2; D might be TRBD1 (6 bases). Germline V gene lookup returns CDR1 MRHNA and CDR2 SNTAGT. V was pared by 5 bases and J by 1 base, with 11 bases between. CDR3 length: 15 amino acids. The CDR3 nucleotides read TGTGCCAGCAGTCCCGGGACAATGAACACCGGGGAGCTGTTTTTT. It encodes CASSPGTMNTGELFF.

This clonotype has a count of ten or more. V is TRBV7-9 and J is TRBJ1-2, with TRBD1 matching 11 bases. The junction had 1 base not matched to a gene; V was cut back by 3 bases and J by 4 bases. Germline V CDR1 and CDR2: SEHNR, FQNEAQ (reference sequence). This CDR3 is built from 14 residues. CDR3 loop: CASSLGQGVYGYTF. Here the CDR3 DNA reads TGTGCCAGCAGCTTGGGACAGGGGGTCTATGGCTACACCTTC. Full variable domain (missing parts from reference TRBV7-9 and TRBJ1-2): DTGVSQNPRHKITKRGQNVTFRCDPISEHNRLYWYRQTLGQGPEFLTYFQNEAQLEKSRLLSDRFSAERPKGSFSTLEIQRTEQGDSAMYLCASSLGQGVYGYTFGSGTRLTVV.

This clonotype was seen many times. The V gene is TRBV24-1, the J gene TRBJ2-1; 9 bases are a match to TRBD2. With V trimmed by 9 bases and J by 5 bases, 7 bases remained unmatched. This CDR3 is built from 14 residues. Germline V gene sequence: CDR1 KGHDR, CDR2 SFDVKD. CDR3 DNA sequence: TGTGCCACCGCGGGAGGGGGTTGGGACAATGAGCAGTTCTTC. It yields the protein CATAGGGWDNEQFF.

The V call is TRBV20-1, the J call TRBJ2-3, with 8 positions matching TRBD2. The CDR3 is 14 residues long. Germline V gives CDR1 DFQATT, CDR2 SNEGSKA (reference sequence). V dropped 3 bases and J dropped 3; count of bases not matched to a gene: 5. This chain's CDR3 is CSASGGAGTDTQYF. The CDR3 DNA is TGCAGTGCTAGCGGGGGGGCCGGGACAGATACGCAGTATTTT.

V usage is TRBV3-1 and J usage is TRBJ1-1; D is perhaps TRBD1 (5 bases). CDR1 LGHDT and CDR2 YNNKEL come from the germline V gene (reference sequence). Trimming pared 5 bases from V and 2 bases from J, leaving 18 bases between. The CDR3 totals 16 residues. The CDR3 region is CASSDDSEEVNTEAFF. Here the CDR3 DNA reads TGTGCCAGCAGCGACGACAGCGAGGAGGTTAACACTGAAGCTTTCTTT. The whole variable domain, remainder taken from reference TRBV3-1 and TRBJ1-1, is DTAVSQTPKYLVTQMGNDKSIKCEQNLGHDTMYWYKQDSKKFLKIMFSYNNKELIINETVPNRFSPKSPDKAHLNLHINSLELGDSAVYFCASSDDSEEVNTEAFFGQGTRLTVV.

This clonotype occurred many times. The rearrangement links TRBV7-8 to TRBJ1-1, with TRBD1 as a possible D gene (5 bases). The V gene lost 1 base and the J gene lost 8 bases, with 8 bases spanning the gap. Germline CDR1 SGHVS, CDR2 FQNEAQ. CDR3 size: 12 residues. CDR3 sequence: CASSLVGGEAFF. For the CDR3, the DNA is TGTGCCAGCAGCTTAGTTGGGGGGGAAGCTTTCTTT. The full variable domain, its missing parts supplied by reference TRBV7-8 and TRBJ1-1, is GAGVSQSPRYKVAKRGQDVALRCDPISGHVSLFWYQQALGQGPEFLTYFQNEAQLDKSGLPSDRFFAERPEGSVSTLKIQRTQQEDSAVYLCASSLVGGEAFFGQGTRLTVV.

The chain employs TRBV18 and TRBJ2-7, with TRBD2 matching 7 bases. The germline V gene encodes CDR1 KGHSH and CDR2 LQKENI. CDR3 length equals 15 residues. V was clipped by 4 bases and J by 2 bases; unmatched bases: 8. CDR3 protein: CASSRTAGRAYEQYF. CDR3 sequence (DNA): TGTGCCAGCTCACGTACAGCGGGACGAGCCTACGAGCAGTACTTC.